This T cell receptor (beta chain) was sequenced during a study of post-analysis software for immune sequencing data. Study-wide background: Courses of disease covered relapsing-remitting, secondary progressive and progressive-relapsing multiple sclerosis. Study outcomes and limitations: Patients with multiple sclerosis recorded significantly lower normalized Chao1 diversity than controls, the study found. Under the F measure, samples that were prepared in one batch clustered strongly together. There were five or six TRBV segments more frequent in patients than controls, and TRBV5-6, TRBV5-1 and TRBV20-1 were among them.

Germline CDR1 and CDR2: SGHRS and YFSETQ. There are 16 residues in the CDR3. V lost 0 bases and J lost 0; bases outside the gene matches: 6. About this clonotype itself: Antigen unknown.

Unique molecular identifiers were present in the TCR beta cDNA libraries. Using its own MiXCR run on the PCR reads, TCRdb lists one record per CDR3 protein. Counted here are about 820,000 distinct CDR3 sequences, approximately 57% occurring once; the ten biggest clones make up approximately 4.2%. The source of this sequence is a girl aged 5-17 years with multiple sclerosis. Sequencing was performed on blood. The rearrangement joins TRBV5-1 to TRBJ2-7; 7 nucleotides agree with TRBD1. CDR3 sequence reads: CASSLVGTAVSYEQYF. The CDR3 nucleotides are TGCGCCAGCAGCTTGGTCGGGACAGCCGTCTCCTACGAGCAGTACTTC.